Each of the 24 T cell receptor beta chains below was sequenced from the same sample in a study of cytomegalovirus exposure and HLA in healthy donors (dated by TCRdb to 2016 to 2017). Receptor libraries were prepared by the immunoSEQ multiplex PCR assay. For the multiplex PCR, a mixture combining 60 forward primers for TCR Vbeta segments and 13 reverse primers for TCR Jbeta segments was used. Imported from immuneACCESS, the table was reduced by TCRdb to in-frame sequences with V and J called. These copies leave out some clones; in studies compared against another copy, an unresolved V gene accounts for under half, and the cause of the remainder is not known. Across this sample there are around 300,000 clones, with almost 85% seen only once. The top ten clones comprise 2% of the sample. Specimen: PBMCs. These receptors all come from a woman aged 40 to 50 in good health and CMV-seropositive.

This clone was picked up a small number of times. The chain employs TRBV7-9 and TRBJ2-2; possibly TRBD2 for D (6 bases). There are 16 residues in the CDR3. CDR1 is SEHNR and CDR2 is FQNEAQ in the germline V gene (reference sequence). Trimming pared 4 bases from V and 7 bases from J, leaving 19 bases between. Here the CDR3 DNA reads TGTGCCAGCAGCTCCCGAACACAGCTGGAGGGCGGGGAGCTGTTTTTT. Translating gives CASSSRTQLEGGELFF.

The CDR3 nucleotides read TGTGCCAGCAGTTCCGGACTAGCGGGGAAATACGAGCAGTACTTC. Translated, it gives CASSSGLAGKYEQYF. The chain has TRBV6-5 and TRBJ2-7, with 12 bases identical to TRBD2. The V gene end was trimmed by 4 bases and the J gene end by 4 bases; junction bases not matched to a gene: 5. This CDR3 contains 15 residues. CDR1 and CDR2 (germline): MNHEY, SVGAGI.

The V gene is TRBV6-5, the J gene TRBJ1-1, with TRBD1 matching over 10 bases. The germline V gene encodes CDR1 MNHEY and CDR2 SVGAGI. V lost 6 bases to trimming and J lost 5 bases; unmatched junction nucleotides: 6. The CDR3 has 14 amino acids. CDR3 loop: CASSTGTGATEAFF. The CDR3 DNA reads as TGTGCCAGCAGCACCGGGACAGGGGCTACTGAAGCTTTCTTT.

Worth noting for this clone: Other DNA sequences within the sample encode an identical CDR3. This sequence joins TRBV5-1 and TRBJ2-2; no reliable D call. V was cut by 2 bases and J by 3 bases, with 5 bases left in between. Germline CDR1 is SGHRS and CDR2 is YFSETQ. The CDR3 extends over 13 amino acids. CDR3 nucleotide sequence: TGCGCCAGCAGCTTTTCCGACACCGGGGAGCTGTTTTTT. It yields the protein CASSFSDTGELFF.

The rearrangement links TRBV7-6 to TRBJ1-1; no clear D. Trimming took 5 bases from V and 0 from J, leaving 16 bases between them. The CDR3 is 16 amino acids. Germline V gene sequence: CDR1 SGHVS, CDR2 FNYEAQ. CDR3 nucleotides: TGTGCCAGCAGCACAAGGAGGGCAGGCATGAACACTGAAGCTTTCTTT. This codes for CASSTRRAGMNTEAFF.

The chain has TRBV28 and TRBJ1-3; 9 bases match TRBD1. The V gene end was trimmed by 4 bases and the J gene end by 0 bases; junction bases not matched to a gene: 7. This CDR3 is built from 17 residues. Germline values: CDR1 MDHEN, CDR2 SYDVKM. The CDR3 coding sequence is TGTGCCAGCAGTTATGCCGGGACAGGGACCTCTGGAAACACCATATATTTT. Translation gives CASSYAGTGTSGNTIYF.

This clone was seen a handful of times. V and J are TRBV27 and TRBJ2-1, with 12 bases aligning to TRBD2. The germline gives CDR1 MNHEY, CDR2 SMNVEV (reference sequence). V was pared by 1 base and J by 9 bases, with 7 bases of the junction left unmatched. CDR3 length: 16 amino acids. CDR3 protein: CASSLWKLAGGGEQFF. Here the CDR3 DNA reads TGTGCCAGCAGTTTATGGAAACTAGCGGGAGGAGGTGAGCAGTTCTTC.

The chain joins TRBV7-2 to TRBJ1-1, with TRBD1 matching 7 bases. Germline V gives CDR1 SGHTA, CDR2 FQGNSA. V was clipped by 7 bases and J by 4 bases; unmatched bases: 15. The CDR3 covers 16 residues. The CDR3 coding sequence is TGTGCCAGCATCAATACCCCTTGGACAGGAGGCACTGAAGCTTTCTTT. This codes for CASINTPWTGGTEAFF. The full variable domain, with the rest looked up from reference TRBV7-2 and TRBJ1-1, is GAGVSQSPSNKVTEKGKDVELRCDPISGHTALYWYRQSLGQGLEFLIYFQGNSAPDKSGLPSDRFSAERTGGSVSTLTIQRTQQEDSAVYLCASINTPWTGGTEAFFGQGTRLTVV.

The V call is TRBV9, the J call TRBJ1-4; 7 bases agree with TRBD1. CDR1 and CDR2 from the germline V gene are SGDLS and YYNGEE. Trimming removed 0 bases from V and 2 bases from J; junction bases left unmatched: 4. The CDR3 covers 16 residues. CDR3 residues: CASSVVGGATNEKLFF. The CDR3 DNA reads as TGTGCCAGCAGCGTAGTAGGGGGCGCGACTAATGAAAAACTGTTTTTT.

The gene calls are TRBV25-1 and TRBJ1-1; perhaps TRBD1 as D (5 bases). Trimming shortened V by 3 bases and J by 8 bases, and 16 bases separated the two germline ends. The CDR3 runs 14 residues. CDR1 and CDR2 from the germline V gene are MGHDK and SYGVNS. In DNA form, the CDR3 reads TGTGCCAGCAGTGATCCCGAGCTTAGGGGCGAAGCTTTCTTT. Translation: CASSDPELRGEAFF.

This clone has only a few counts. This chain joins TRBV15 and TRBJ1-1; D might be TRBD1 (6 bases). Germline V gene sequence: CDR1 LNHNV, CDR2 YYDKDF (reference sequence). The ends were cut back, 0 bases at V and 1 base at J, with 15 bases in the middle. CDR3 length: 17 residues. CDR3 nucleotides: TGTGCCACCAGCAGAGATAAGGTTGGACAGTGGAACACTGAAGCTTTCTTT. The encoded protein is CATSRDKVGQWNTEAFF.

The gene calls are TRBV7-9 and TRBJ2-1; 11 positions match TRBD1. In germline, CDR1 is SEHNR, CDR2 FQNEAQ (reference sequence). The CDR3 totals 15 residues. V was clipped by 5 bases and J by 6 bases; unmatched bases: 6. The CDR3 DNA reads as TGTGCCAGCAGCCCGGACAGGGGGCGGGTCAATGAGCAGTTCTTC. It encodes CASSPDRGRVNEQFF.

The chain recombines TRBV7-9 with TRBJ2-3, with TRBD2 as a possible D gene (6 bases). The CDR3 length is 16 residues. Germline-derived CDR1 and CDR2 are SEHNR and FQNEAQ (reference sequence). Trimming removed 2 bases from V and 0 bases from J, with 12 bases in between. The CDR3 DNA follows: TGTGCCAGCAGCTTAACTAGCCCCTATAGCACAGATACGCAGTATTTT. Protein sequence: CASSLTSPYSTDTQYF.

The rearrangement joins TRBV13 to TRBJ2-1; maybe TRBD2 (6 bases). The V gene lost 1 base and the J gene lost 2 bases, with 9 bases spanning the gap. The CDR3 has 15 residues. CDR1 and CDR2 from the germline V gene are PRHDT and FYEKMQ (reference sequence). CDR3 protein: CASSLVRGTYNEQFF. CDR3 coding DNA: TGTGCCAGCAGCTTAGTCCGCGGGACCTACAATGAGCAGTTCTTC.

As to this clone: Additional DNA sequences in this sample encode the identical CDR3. This CDR3 is CASSSDRGGQPQHF. In DNA form, the CDR3 reads TGTGCCAGCAGCTCGGACAGGGGCGGTCAGCCCCAGCATTTT. The rearrangement links TRBV7-2 to TRBJ1-5; 9 bases line up with TRBD1. The CDR3 is 14 residues long. The V and J ends lost 4 bases and 6 bases, in that order; junction bases with no gene match: 4. Germline assignment: CDR1 SGHTA and CDR2 FQGNSA.

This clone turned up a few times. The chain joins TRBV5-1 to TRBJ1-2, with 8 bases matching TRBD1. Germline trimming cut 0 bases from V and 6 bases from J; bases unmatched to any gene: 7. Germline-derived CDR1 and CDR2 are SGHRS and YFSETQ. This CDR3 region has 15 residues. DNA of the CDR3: TGCGCCAGCAGCTTGGCACACGGACAGGGTGATGGCTACACCTTC. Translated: CASSLAHGQGDGYTF.

For the CDR3, the DNA is TGTGCCATCAGTGAGTCGATGGGGGGGGGCACTGAAGCTTTCTTT. Its protein product is CAISESMGGGTEAFF. The chain carries TRBV10-3 and TRBJ1-1; TRBD1 is a possible D gene (5 bases). Trimming took off 0 bases at V and 4 bases at J, with 12 bases between the two ends. This CDR3 comprises 15 residues. CDR1 is ENHRY, CDR2 SYGVKD, per germline.

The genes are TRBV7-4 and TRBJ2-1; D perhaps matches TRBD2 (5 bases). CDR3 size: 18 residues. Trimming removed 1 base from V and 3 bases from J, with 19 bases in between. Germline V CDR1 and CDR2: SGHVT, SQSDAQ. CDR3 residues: CASSLGPTGSESYNEQFF. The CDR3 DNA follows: TGTGCCAGCAGCTTAGGGCCGACGGGGAGCGAAAGCTACAATGAGCAGTTCTTC.

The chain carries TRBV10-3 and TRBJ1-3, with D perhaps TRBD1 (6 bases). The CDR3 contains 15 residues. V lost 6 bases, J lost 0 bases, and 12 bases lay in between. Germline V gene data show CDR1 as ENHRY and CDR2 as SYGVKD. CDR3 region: CAIRDRGFSGNTIYF. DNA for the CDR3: TGTGCCATCAGGGACAGAGGATTCTCTGGAAACACCATATATTTT.

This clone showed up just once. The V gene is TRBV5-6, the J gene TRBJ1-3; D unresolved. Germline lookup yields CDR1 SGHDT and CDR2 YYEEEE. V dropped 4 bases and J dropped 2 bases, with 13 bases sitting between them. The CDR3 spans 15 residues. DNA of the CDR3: TGTGCCAGCAGCCGTCCGCTCCAGGCTGGAAACACCATATATTTT. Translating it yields CASSRPLQAGNTIYF.

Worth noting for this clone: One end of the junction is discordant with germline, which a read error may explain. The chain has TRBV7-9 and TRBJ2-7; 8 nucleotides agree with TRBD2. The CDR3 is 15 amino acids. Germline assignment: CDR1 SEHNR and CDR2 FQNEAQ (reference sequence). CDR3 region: CSSSLGSGRVYEQYF. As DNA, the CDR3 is TGTTCCAGCAGCTTAGGGAGCGGGAGAGTTTACGAGCAGTACTTC.

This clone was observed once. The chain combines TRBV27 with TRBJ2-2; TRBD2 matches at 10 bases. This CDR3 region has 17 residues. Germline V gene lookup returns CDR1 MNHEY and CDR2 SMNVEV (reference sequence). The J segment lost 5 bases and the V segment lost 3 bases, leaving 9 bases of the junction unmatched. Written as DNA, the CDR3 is TGTGCCAGCAGTTTCGGCCTAGCGGGAGTTAGGACCGGGGAGCTGTTTTTT. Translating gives CASSFGLAGVRTGELFF.

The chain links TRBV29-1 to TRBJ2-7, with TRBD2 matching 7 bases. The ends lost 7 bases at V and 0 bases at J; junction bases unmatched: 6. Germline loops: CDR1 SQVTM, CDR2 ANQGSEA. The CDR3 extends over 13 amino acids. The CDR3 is CSGTSASSYEQYF. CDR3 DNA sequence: TGCAGCGGAACTAGCGCGAGCTCCTACGAGCAGTACTTC.

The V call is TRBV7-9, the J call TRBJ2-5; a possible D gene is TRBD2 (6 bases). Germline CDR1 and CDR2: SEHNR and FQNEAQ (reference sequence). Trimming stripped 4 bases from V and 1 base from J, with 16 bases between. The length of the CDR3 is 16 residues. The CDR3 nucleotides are TGTGCCAGCAGCTCGGCTAGCGTGGGGGTCCAAGAGACCCAGTACTTC. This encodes CASSSASVGVQETQYF.